The present T cell receptor (beta chain) was sequenced within a study of cytomegalovirus exposure and HLA in healthy donors. Study findings and constraints: Subsequent analysis of the 120 or so validation repertoires found a tendency for first-cohort TCR clusters to co-occur. The authors listed around 150 TCR beta chains as cytomegalovirus-associated. Cytomegalovirus status, reportedly, was diagnosed with high specificity and sensitivity by the classifier.

With respect to this clone: Its cognate antigen is unknown.

V shed 7 bases and J 1 base; nucleotides not matched to a gene: 5. Per germline, CDR1 MDHEN and CDR2 SYDVKM. The CDR3 loop spans 14 amino acids. Produced via immunoSEQ multiplex PCR; TCRdb's table is partial and in-frame only. The sample consists of about 74,000 clones, 94% of them appearing once. Among the roughly 110 subjects of the validation cohort, separate from the approximately 660-subject first cohort, were the donors. V and J are TRBV28 and TRBJ2-7; 9 nucleotides match TRBD2. This receptor was obtained from a man between 18 and 35 years old in good health and CMV-seropositive. The sequencing input was PBMCs. The CDR3 coding sequence is TGTGCCAGCACGACTAGCGGAAAATCCTACGAGCAGTACTTC. Translated: CASTTSGKSYEQYF.